This T cell receptor beta chain was identified during a study of blood T cell repertoires in COVID-19. Looking at the study overall: Sites across the United States, Italy and Spain contributed samples from acute and convalescent COVID-19.

Between the trimmed V and J ends, which lost 5 bases and 7 bases, there was a span of 18 bases. This CDR3 is 15 amino acids long. Germline V lookup: CDR1 SGHTA, CDR2 FQGNSA. Authors' processing steps: Estimation of nucleated cell counts was performed using reference gene primer amplification. This table comes from immunoSEQ multiplex PCR, and its TCRdb copy is limited to in-frame clones, with some not included. V and J calls and clone size come straight from that table; D and trimming were deduced from the DNA. Among under 300,000 clones listed, roughly 88% were seen once. The TCR was taken from a woman aged 40 to 49 who had recovered from COVID-19. This chain connects TRBV7-2 to TRBJ2-1; maybe TRBD1 (6 bases). Sequenced input: peripheral blood. The chain's CDR3 is CASSLPDRSANEQFF. The CDR3 DNA is TGTGCCAGCAGCCTCCCGGACAGATCGGCAAATGAGCAGTTCTTC.